This is a list of T cell receptor beta chains from one sample in a study of blood T cell repertoires in COVID-19. Produced via immunoSEQ multiplex PCR; TCRdb's table is partial and in-frame only. There are roughly 280,000 clones in the sample; about 88% occur only once, and approximately 10% lies in the top ten. Input material: peripheral blood. Receptors were obtained from a woman aged 25 to 39 with COVID-19, enrolled during active disease. Both conserved end residues are part of each CDR3. The order of the fields is V gene, J gene, CDR3 protein.

TRBV5-1,TRBJ2-7,CASSWGTGGNYEQYF
TRBV6-2/TRBV6-3,TRBJ1-5,CASRWDNNQPQHF
TRBV27,TRBJ2-7,CASSSLAGGYDEQYF
TRBV14,TRBJ1-1,CASSQQTGAYEAFF
TRBV7-2,TRBJ1-2,CASSSGGQKLYGYTF
TRBV4-2,TRBJ2-1,CASSQPGQGLDEQFF
TRBV9,TRBJ1-3,CASSVAITGGGGNTIYF
TRBV15,TRBJ1-2,CATSRDSYGYTF
TRBV2,TRBJ1-5,CASVAGSGPQHF
TRBV4-3,TRBJ1-1,CASSQDNRGVEAFF
TRBV5-5,TRBJ2-7,CASSTQPGLDEQYF
TRBV2,TRBJ1-4,CASTRTGTFNEKLFF
TRBV29-1,TRBJ2-7,CSVGSGKSSYEQYF
TRBV28,TRBJ1-1,CASSFAGGRNTEAFF
TRBV3-1/TRBV3-2,TRBJ2-2,CASSQDTSWASGQTGELFF
TRBV27,TRBJ1-1,CASSWTRGRNTEAFF
TRBV10-3,TRBJ2-5,CATQDRGVGETQYF
TRBV7-3,TRBJ1-2,CASRGGGYYGYTF
TRBV9,TRBJ2-5,CASSSLQGGLAGRETQYF
TRBV9,TRBJ2-7,CASSFGTGPLGQYF
TRBV7-9,TRBJ2-3,CASSPSSDRTDTQYF
TRBV28,TRBJ2-4,CASSLGGELHIQYF
TRBV3-1/TRBV3-2,TRBJ2-2,CASSHGTSERWGELFF
TRBV11-2,TRBJ2-2,CASSLAANTGELFF
TRBV30,TRBJ1-5,CAWSAASLPQHF
TRBV2,TRBJ2-1,CASSGRLLAGGDEQFF
TRBV9,TRBJ2-1,CASSVDPGQGPHNEQFF
TRBV28,TRBJ2-7,CASSFFWRGSYEQYF
TRBV30,TRBJ1-2,CAWSGGQGAYGYTF
TRBV19,TRBJ2-2,CASKGRDGSGSTGELFF
TRBV7-2,TRBJ1-1,CASSPRTGRTEAFF